The source of this T cell receptor (beta chain) is a study of siplizumab effects on memory and regulatory T cells (dated by TCRdb to about 2019). At the level of the whole study: The effect of the anti-CD2 antibody siplizumab on alloreactive T-cell subsets was examined in allogeneic mixed lymphocyte reactions constructed from human PBMCs. Results the study describes overall, beyond this receptor: Compared with memory T cells, unstimulated naive T cells appeared more diverse, and naive cells seemed to make a substantial contribution to the alloresponse. In reactions with siplizumab, an average of approximately 69% of mappable alloreactive CD4+ clones were Treg-derived, compared with roughly 27% in control reactions. Whether proliferating Tregs from siplizumab cultures were suppressive was not functionally confirmed. Because sequences below about 10^-5 frequency were poorly captured, only a minor fraction of alloreactive clones could be mapped to unstimulated subsets. Roughly 75-97% of proliferating CD4+ or CD8+ clones could not be assigned a naive or memory phenotype. Siplizumab significantly reduced the cumulative frequency of alloreactive sequences traceable to unstimulated CD4+ memory T cells.

The library came from the immunoSEQ multiplex PCR assay. About 9.1 x 10^4 TCR templates per sample were assayed on the deep sequencing platform. Genomic DNA extracted from sorted T cells was used for TCRbeta CDR3 sequencing. The authors' analysis ran thus. Clonal analysis of TCRbeta CDR3 data was done in the R programming language. Comparing unstimulated samples against CFSE-low samples taken after the reaction was how alloreactive CD4+ and CD8+ clones were defined. Regulatory or non-regulatory origin was assigned to alloreactive CD4+ clones by matching of sequences to sorted unstimulated Treg and non-Treg repertoires. TCRdb limited this immuneACCESS table to in-frame rearrangements with V and J called. A share of clones is missing; checked studies link under half to unresolved V genes, and the rest is unexplained. The DNA gave D and trimming, while V, J and clone size come from that table. For this sample the table gives about 120,000 clones, of which approximately 94% were detected only once. The ten largest clonotypes hold roughly 1.5% of the sample.

The germline V gene sets CDR1 to SGHRS and CDR2 to YFSETQ. Inclusive of the bounding cysteine and phenylalanine, the CDR3 is 16 residues long. The only DNA kept is the CDR3, 48 bases in frame from the first base. Trimming leaves V shorter by 4 bases and J shorter by 2 bases, with the junction holding 8 bases beyond the gene matches. Details on this clone: Its antigen has not been determined. No much larger clone is present one base from it, and per-base qualities are unavailable.

Sorted unstimulated T cells, along with proliferating T cells recovered from mixed lymphocyte reactions, underwent TCRbeta CDR3 sequencing. Fresh whole blood from 9 to 11 HLA-typed healthy donors was used to isolate PBMCs. To map where alloreactive clones came from, unstimulated CD4+ non-regulatory T cells were FACS-sorted. Sequenced material: non-Treg CD4+ T cells sorted from blood. The cell subset or site tag for this specimen amounts to: FACS-sorted unstimulated CD4+ non-regulatory T cells. The rearranged chain carries TRBV5-1 and TRBJ2-3; the central 9 bases match TRBD2. The origin of this receptor is a human donor in good health. The DNA is TGCGCCAGCAGCAAGGAAGCGGGGGGATACACAGATACGCAGTATTTT. Translated, it reads CASSKEAGGYTDTQYF. The CDR3, completed at both ends by the reference TRBV5-1 and TRBJ2-3 genes, gives the full variable domain KAGVTQTPRYLIKTRGQQVTLSCSPISGHRSVSWYQQTPGQGLQFLFEYFSETQRNKGNFPGRFSGRQFSNSRSEMNVSTLELGDSALYLCASSKEAGGYTDTQYFGPGTRLTVL.